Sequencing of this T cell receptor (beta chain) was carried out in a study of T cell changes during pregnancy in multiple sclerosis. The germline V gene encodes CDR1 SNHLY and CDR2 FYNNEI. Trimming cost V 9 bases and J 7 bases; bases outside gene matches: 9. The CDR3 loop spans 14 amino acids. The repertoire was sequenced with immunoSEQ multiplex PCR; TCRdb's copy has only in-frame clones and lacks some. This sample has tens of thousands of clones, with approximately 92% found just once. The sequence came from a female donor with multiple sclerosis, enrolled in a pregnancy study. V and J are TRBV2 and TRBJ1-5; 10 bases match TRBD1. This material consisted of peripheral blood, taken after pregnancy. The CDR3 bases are TGTGCCAGTATGTCCCGGGACAGGGGCCAGCCCCAGCATTTT. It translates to CASMSRDRGQPQHF.